Sequencing of this T cell receptor beta chain was carried out in a study of molecular identifiers for immune sequencing clone quantification. From germline, CDR1 is LGHNA and CDR2 YSLEER. The V and J ends lost 0 bases and 2 bases, in that order; junction bases with no gene match: 6. The length of the CDR3 is 16 residues. This clonotype was observed many times. Its specificity is unknown. Study-level points and caveats: Whereas naive cells kept under 1% of molecules in clones above 20 RNA copies, such clones held over 99% in effectors.

Library preparation followed earlier protocols using designated TCR primers. TCRdb re-analysed the PCR reads in MiXCR, keeping a single row per CDR3 protein. This sample has around 460,000 distinct CDR3 sequences, with less than 30% found just once. Sequencing was carried out using naive CD8+ T cells from blood, with Jurkat cell RNA spiked in. As to subset: FACS-sorted CD8+CD4-CCR7+CD45RA+ naive T cells. The V call is TRBV4-3, the J call TRBJ2-7; 8 positions agree with TRBD2. This clonotype originated in a human donor in good health. Some libraries in this study had Jurkat cell RNA spiked in. This chain's CDR3 is CASSQDSSGGAYEQYF. Written as DNA, the CDR3 is TGCGCCAGCAGCCAAGATTCGAGCGGGGGAGCCTACGAGCAGTACTTC.